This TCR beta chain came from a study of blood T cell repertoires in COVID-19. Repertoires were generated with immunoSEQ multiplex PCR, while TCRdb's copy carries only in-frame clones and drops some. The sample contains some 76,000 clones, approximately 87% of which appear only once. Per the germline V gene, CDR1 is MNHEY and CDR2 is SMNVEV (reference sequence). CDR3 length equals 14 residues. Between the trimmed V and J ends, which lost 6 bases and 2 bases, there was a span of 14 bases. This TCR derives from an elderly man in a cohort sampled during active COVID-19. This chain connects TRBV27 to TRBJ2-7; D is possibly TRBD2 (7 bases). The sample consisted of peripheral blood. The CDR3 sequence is CASSLRGPPYEQYF. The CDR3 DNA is TGTGCCAGCAGCTTGCGGGGGCCCCCCTACGAGCAGTACTTC.